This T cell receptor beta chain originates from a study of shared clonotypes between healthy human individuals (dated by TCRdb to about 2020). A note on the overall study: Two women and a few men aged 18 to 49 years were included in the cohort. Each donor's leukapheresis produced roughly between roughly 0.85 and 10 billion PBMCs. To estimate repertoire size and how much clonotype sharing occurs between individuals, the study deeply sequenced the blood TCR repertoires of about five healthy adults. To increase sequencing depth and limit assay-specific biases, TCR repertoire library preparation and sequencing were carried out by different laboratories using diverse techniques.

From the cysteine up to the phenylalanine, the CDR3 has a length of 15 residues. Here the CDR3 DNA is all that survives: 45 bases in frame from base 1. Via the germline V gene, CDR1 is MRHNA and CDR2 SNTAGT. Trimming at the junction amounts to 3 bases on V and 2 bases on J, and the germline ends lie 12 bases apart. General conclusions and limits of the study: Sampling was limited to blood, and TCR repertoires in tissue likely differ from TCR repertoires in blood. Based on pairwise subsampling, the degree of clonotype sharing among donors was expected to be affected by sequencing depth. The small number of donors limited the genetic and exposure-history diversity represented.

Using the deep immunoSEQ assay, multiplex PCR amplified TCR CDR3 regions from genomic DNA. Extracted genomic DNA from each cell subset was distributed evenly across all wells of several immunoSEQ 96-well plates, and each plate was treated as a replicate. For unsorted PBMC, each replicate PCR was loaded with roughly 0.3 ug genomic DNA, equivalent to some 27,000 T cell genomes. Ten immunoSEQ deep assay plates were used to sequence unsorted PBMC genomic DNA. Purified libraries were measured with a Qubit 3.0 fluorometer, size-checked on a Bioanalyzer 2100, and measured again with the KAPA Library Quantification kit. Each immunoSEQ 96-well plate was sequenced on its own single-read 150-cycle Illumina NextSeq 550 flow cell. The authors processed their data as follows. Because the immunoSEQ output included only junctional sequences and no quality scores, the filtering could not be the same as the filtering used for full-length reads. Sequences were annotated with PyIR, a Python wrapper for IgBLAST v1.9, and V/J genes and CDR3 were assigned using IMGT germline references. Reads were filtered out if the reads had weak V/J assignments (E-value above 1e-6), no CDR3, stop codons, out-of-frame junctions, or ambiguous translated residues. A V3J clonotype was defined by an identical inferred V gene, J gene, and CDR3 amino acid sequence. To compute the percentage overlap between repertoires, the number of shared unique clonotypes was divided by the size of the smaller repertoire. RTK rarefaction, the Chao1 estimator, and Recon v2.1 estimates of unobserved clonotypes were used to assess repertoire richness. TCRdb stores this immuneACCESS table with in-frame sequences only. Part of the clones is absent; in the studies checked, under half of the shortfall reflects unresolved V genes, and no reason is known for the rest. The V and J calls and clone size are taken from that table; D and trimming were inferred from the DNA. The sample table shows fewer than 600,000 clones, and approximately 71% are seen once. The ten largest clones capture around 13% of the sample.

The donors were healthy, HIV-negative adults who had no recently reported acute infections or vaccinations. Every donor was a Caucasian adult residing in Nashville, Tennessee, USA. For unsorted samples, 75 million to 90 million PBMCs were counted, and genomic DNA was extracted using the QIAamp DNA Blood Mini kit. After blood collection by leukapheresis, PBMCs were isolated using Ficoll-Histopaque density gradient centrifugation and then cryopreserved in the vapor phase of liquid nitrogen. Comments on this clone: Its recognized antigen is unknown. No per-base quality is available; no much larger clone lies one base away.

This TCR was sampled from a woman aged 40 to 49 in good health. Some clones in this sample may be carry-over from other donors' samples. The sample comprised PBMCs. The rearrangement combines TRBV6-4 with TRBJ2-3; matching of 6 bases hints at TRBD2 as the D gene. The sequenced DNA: TGTGCCAGCAGTGAGGGCGGAGGGGACACAGATACGCAGTATTTT. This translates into CASSEGGGDTDTQYF.